This TCR beta chain appears in the sequencing data of a study of T-cell memory formation after mild COVID-19. TCRdb passed the 5' RACE reads through MiXCR, listing each CDR3 protein once. Among about 340,000 distinct CDR3 sequences listed, approximately 16% were seen once. The origin of this receptor is a man younger than 35 who had mild COVID-19 (a few samples of this study predate the infection). Cell type and time point are not known. The source material was PBMCs or a T cell subset sorted from them (not recorded which).

The CDR3 bases are TGTGCCAGCAGCGTAGGAGTGAGCACAGATACGCAGTATTTT. Translating it yields CASSVGVSTDTQYF. The chain links TRBV9 to TRBJ2-3; D is unclear. CDR1 is SGDLS and CDR2 is YYNGEE in the germline V gene. This CDR3 is built from 14 residues. The germline V and J ends were trimmed by 0 bases and 0 bases, with 5 bases remaining between them.